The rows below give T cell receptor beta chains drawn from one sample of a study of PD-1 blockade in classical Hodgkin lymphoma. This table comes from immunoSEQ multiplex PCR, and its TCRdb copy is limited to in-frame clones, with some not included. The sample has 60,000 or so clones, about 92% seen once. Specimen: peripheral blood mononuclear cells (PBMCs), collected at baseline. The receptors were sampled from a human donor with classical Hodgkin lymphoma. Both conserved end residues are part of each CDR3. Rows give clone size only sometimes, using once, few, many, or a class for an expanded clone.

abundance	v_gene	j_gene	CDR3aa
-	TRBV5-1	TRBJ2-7	CASSPDRTYEQYF
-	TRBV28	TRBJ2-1	CASTSGQEYNEQFF
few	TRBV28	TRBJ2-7	CASRSLTGSYYEQYF
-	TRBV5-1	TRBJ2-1	CASSPLSRGSYNEQFF
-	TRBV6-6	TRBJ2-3	CASTDKFTQYF
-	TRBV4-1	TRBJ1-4	CASSQGPPRALRSDEKLFF
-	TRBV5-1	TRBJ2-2	CASSFGGELFF
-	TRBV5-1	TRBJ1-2	CASSLTGTGGQDYGYTF
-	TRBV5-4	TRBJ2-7	CASSFFNKTYEQYF
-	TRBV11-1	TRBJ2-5	CASSFSGGSSETQYF
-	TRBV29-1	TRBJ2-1	CSVGRVPNNEQFF
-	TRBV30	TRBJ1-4	CAWILPATNEKLFF
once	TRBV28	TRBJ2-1	CASSMGLAGDGPLYNEQFF
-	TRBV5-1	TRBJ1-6	CASSSGQPNSPLHF
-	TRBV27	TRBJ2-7	CARTLLIGPYEQYF
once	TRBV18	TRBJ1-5	CASSSRQGFQPQHF
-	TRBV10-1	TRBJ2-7	CASSEPPGDEQYF
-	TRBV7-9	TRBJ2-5	CASSRSYNLETQYF
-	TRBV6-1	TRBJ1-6	CASSADPWRGSYNSPLHF
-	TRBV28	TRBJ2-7	CASSPRGTGPYEQYF
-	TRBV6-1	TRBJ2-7	CASSEIGPEEQYF
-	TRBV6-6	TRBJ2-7	CASSSTGSGNTYEQYF
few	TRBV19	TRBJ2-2	CASSQSGELFF
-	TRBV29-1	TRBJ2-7	CSVSGTGVEQYF
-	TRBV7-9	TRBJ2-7	CASSHGQYNEQYF
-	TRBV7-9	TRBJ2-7	CASSPGDSYEQYF
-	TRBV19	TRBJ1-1	CASSMGPDRGHTEAFF
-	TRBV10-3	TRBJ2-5	CAISESGLPTGTQYF
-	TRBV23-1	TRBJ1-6	CASSQRTGSRIYNSPLHF
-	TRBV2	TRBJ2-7	CATNGGERPYEQYF
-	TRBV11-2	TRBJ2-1	CASSLVVYNEQFF
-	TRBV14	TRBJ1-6	CASSLGDSPLHF
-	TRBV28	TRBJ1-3	CASRYRGPIGNTIYF
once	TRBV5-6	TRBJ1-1	CASSLKGLAPDTEAFF
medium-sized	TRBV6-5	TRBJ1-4	CASGDDYPTNEKLFF
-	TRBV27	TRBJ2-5	CASSLKAGYYGQETQYF
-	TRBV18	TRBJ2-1	CASSPMYGVNEQFF
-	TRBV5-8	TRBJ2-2	CASSFRAGAGTGELFF
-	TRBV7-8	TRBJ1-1	CASSSRGGSEAFF
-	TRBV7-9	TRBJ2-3	CASSLWLAGGRGHTQYF
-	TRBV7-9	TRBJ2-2	CASSFLAAGELFF
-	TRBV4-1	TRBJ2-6	CASSQERDSSGANVLTF
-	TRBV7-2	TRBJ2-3	CASSHPRGGTDTQYF
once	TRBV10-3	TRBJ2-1	CAISELSGRSSYNEQFF
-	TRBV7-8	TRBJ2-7	CASSLVSRSEQYF
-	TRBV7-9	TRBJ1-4	CASSLKQFFNEKLFF
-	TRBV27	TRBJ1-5	CASSKGALQPQHF
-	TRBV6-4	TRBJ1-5	CASSASNQPQHF
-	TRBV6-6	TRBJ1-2	CASSYLETRPARGYTF
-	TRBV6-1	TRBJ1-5	CASSPRPGQPQHF
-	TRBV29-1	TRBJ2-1	CSVGFFYVNEQFF
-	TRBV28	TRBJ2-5	CASSFLAGGQKETQYF
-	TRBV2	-	CASSGLGRSYEQYF
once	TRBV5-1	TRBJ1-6	CASSLGTAMNSPLHF
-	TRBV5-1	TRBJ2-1	CASSLDGSSYNEQFF
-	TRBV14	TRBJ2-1	CASSQMGSGTYNEQFF